The clone carrying this T cell receptor (beta chain) has a handful of counts. CDR1 is SGHAT and CDR2 is FQNNGV in the germline V gene. J gave up 11 bases and V 7 bases, and 11 bases lay outside the gene matches. The CDR3 contains 13 residues. This sample is part of a study of cytomegalovirus exposure and HLA in healthy donors. 60 Vbeta and 13 Jbeta primers were used in PCR. The assay was immunoSEQ multiplex PCR, and TCRdb's table has in-frame clones only and misses some. The repertoire holds 100,000 to 150,000 clones, with approximately 71% as singletons. The receptor's source is a woman aged 50 to 60 in good health and CMV-seronegative. What was sequenced was PBMCs. The chain recombines TRBV11-2 with TRBJ2-3, with TRBD1 matching 8 bases. The CDR3: CASNDYGQGGQYF. CDR3 nucleotides: TGTGCCAGCAACGACTACGGACAGGGAGGGCAGTATTTT.